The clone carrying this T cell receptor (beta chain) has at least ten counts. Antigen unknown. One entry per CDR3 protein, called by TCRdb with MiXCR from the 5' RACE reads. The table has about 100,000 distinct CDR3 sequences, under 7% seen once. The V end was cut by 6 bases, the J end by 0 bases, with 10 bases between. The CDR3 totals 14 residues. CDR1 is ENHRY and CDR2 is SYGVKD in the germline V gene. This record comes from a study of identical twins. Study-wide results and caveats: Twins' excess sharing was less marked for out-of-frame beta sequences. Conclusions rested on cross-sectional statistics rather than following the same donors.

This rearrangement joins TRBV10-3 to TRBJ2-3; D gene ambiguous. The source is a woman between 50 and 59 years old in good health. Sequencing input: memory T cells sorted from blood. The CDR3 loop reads CAIRSLGSTDTQYF. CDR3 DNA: TGTGCCATCAGGAGCTTAGGGAGCACAGATACGCAGTATTTT.